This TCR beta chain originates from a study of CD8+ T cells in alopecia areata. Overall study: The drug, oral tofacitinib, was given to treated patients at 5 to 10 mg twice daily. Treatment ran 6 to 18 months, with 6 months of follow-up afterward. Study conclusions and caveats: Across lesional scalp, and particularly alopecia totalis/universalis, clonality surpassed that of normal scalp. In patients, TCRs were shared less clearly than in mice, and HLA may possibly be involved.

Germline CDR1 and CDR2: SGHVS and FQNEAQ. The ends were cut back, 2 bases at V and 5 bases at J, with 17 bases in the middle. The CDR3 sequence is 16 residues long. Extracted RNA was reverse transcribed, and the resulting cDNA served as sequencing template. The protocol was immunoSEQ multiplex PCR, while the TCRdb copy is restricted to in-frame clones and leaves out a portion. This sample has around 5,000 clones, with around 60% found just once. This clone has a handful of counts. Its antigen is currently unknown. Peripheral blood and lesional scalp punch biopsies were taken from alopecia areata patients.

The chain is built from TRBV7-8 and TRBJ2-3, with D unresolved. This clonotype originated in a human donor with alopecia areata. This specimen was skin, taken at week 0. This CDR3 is CASSLLGARAKDTQYF. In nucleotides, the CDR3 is TGTGCCAGCAGCTTATTAGGAGCTAGGGCAAAAGATACGCAGTATTTT. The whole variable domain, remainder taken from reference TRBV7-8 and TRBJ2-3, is GAGVSQSPRYKVAKRGQDVALRCDPISGHVSLFWYQQALGQGPEFLTYFQNEAQLDKSGLPSDRFFAERPEGSVSTLKIQRTQQEDSAVYLCASSLLGARAKDTQYFGPGTRLTVL.